This TCR beta chain was identified during a study of cytomegalovirus exposure and HLA in healthy donors. For this clone: Its specificity is not known.

Study-wide results and limits: A later analysis revealed that TCR association rates differed between HLA loci, peaking at DRB1 and bottoming out at HLA-C. The study dropped some indistinguishable V segments, TRBV6-2 and TRBV6-3 among them.

Healthy bone marrow donors formed the donor group. Looked up from germline, CDR1 is SEHNR and CDR2 is FQNEAQ (reference sequence). This CDR3 is 15 amino acids long. V lost 5 bases and J 5 bases, leaving 17 bases between the germline ends. The PCR made use of 60 Vbeta and 13 Jbeta primers. Assay used: immunoSEQ multiplex PCR; TCRdb lists only in-frame clones, some missing. The table lists about 130,000 clones, 70% to 80% of them singletons. J is TRBJ2-3 and V is TRBV7-9; TRBD2 might be the D (6 bases). Material: PBMCs. The TCR was taken from a human donor in good health. The CDR3 coding sequence is TGTGCCAGCAGCAACTGGAGGGAGGCTGGAGATACGCAGTATTTT. Its protein is CASSNWREAGDTQYF.